One and the same sample provided the 15 T cell receptor beta chains below, sequenced in a study of blood T cells in healthy people across ages. Through a sample-barcoded 5' primer and a J-beta primer mix, a second PCR was run for roughly 6 to 11 cycles. MiXCR was run by TCRdb on the 5' RACE reads, yielding one entry per CDR3 protein. The repertoire holds about 320,000 distinct CDR3 sequences, 25% to 30% seen once, with 29% in the top ten. The specimen was blood. The receptors come from a woman aged 70-85 years in good health.

This clonotype was seen more than once but under ten times. The genes are TRBV27 and TRBJ2-1; TRBD2 matches at 8 bases. TRBJ2-5 matches the DNA end more closely, so the J call is doubtful. Germline CDR1 and CDR2: MNHEY and SMNVEV (reference sequence). CDR3 length: 17 amino acids. The CDR3 DNA reads TGTGCCAGTAGTGGCCTCGGGGCAGCGGGAGTGCGTGAGACCCAGTACTTC. Protein sequence: CASSGLGAAGVRETQYF.

The gene calls are TRBV28 and TRBJ1-5; D is possibly TRBD1 (6 bases). V was cut by 3 bases and J by 3 bases, with 15 bases left in between. The length of the CDR3 is 16 residues. Per the germline V gene, CDR1 is MDHEN and CDR2 is SYDVKM. CDR3 DNA sequence: TGTGCCAGCAGTTTGGGCAGACAGGCGTACAATCAGCCCCAGCATTTT. This sequence encodes CASSLGRQAYNQPQHF.

V is TRBV20-1 and J is TRBJ2-1; 7 nucleotides agree with TRBD2. The V gene's germline CDR1 is DFQATT and CDR2 SNEGSKA (reference sequence). The trim removed 8 bases at V and 9 bases at J, leaving 19 bases unmatched. The CDR3 covers 15 residues. The CDR3 here is CSPRGGGGAPGEQFF. As DNA, the CDR3 is TGCAGTCCCCGGGGAGGCGGGGGTGCACCGGGTGAGCAGTTCTTC.

V usage is TRBV29-1 and J usage is TRBJ2-2; tentatively, D is TRBD2 (6 bases). V lost 2 bases and J 0 bases, leaving 7 bases between the germline ends. There are 14 residues in the CDR3. The V gene's germline CDR1 is SQVTM and CDR2 ANQGSEA. Here the CDR3 reads CSVEPGANTGELFF. The CDR3 DNA reads TGCAGCGTTGAACCGGGGGCGAACACCGGGGAGCTGTTTTTT.

This chain uses TRBV18 with TRBJ2-5; D not certain. Near its end, the DNA agrees better with TRBJ2-1, so the J call may be wrong. CDR3 length: 12 amino acids. The germline V gene has CDR1 KGHSH and CDR2 LQKENI. Here the CDR3 DNA reads TGTGCCAGCTCACCACTTAACAATGAGCAGTTCTTC. As protein: CASSPLNNEQFF.

The chain is built from TRBV11-2 and TRBJ2-3; tentative D call: TRBD1 (5 bases). Deletions cut 1 base from V and 1 base from J, with 12 bases between. CDR1 and CDR2 from the germline V gene are SGHAT and FQNNGV. This CDR3 contains 16 residues. The CDR3 region is CASSLANGAGTDTQYF. DNA for the CDR3: TGTGCCAGCAGCTTAGCGAATGGGGCAGGCACAGATACGCAGTATTTT.

This clonotype has a handful of counts. The rearrangement joins TRBV7-9 to TRBJ2-5, with D possibly being TRBD1 or TRBD2 (5 bases each). This CDR3 has 14 residues. In germline, CDR1 is SEHNR, CDR2 FQNEAQ (reference sequence). Between the trimmed V and J ends, which lost 6 bases and 5 bases, there was a span of 16 bases. CDR3 loop: CASSGGGALETQYF. CDR3 bases: TGTGCCAGCAGTGGAGGTGGGGCCCTGGAGACCCAGTACTTC.

This clonotype was counted ten times or more. The chain joins TRBV5-1 to TRBJ1-4, with 9 bases that match TRBD1. V shed 3 bases and J 6 bases; nucleotides not matched to a gene: 0. The germline V gene has CDR1 SGHRS and CDR2 YFSETQ. This CDR3 has 13 amino acids. CDR3 bases: TGCGCCAGCAGCTGGACAGGGGATGAAAAACTGTTTTTT. Its translation is CASSWTGDEKLFF.

For the CDR3, the DNA is TGTGCCAGCAGCTTAGATAGGATGGGGGAGACCCAGTACTTC. Translation: CASSLDRMGETQYF. The rearrangement joins TRBV11-2 to TRBJ2-5; D uncertain. The ends were cut back, 0 bases at V and 5 bases at J, with 10 bases in the middle. This CDR3 is built from 14 residues. Germline CDR1 is SGHAT and CDR2 is FQNNGV.

Notes on this clonotype: One end of the junction is discordant with germline, which a read error may explain. The chain employs TRBV9 and TRBJ2-4, with 8 bases fitting TRBD2. Germline assignment: CDR1 SGDLS and CDR2 YYNGEE. This CDR3 region has 15 residues. CDR3 nucleotides: TGTGCCAGCCGCGTAGGCGGGGGGTCGCGGGACATTCAGTACTTC. The encoded protein is CASRVGGGSRDIQYF.

The chain recombines TRBV7-9 with TRBJ1-6; D gene ambiguous. V lost 4 bases, J lost 10 bases, and 14 bases lay in between. Germline CDR1 reads SEHNR; CDR2 reads FQNEAQ (reference sequence). The CDR3 extends over 14 amino acids. CDR3 nucleotides: TGTGCCAGCAGCTCCGGCGGAACTGGATCACCCCTCCACTTT. Protein: CASSSGGTGSPLHF. The whole variable domain, filled in from reference TRBV7-9 and TRBJ1-6, reads DTGVSQNPRHKITKRGQNVTFRCDPISEHNRLYWYRQTLGQGPEFLTYFQNEAQLEKSRLLSDRFSAERPKGSFSTLEIQRTEQGDSAMYLCASSSGGTGSPLHFGNGTRLTVT.

This clonotype was observed many times. The rearrangement uses TRBV6-5 and TRBJ1-1, with 7 nucleotides matching TRBD1. V lost 6 bases to trimming and J lost 2 bases; unmatched junction nucleotides: 6. The CDR3 has 14 amino acids. Germline CDR1 and CDR2: MNHEY and SVGAGI. CDR3 sequence (DNA): TGTGCCAGCAGACCCGGGACAGATAACACTGAAGCTTTCTTT. This translates into CASRPGTDNTEAFF.

This clonotype occurred a few times. The chain carries TRBV3-1 and TRBJ2-7, with TRBD2 matching 12 bases. The ends lost 1 base at V and 11 bases at J; junction bases unmatched: 6. This CDR3 contains 14 residues. The germline CDR1 and CDR2 sequences are LGHDT and YNNKEL (reference sequence). In DNA form, the CDR3 reads TGTGCCAGCAGCCAAGGTAGCCTAGCGGGAGGGAAGTACTTC. Translated: CASSQGSLAGGKYF.

This chain joins TRBV2 and TRBJ2-5; 7 nucleotides agree with TRBD2. V lost 7 bases and J lost 11; bases outside the gene matches: 7. CDR3 size: 11 residues. The V gene's germline CDR1 is SNHLY and CDR2 FYNNEI. The CDR3 is CASMVAGGQYF. DNA of the CDR3: TGTGCCAGCATGGTCGCCGGGGGGCAGTACTTC.

The V and J genes are TRBV29-1 and TRBJ2-5; TRBD2 matches 11 bases. The DNA end is more similar to TRBJ2-1, so the J call may be wrong. The V gene's germline CDR1 is SQVTM and CDR2 ANQGSEA. The CDR3 contains 14 residues. The CDR3 protein is CSTRGLAGGNEQFF. For the CDR3, the DNA is TGCAGCACCCGCGGGCTAGCGGGAGGCAATGAGCAGTTCTTC.